One sample yielded the 21 T cell receptor beta chains listed below, sequenced in a study of cytomegalovirus exposure and HLA in healthy donors (dated by TCRdb to about 2017). Libraries were built with the immunoSEQ multiplex PCR assay. The multiplex PCR relied on a mix of 60 forward primers for TCR Vbeta segments and 13 reverse primers for TCR Jbeta segments. TCRdb retrieved this table from immuneACCESS and kept in-frame rearrangements only. Not all clones are present; in checked studies, unresolved V genes account for under half, and no reason is known for the remainder. Counted in this sample were about 120,000 clones; around 80% of them appeared once. Jointly, the top ten make up approximately 4% of the sample. Sequenced sample: PBMCs. All receptors derive from a young man in good health and CMV-seropositive.

This clone was observed a few times. This sequence joins TRBV6-1 and TRBJ2-7; 9 bases fit TRBD2. Germline V gene lookup returns CDR1 MNHNS and CDR2 SASEGT. V trimming: 0 bases; J trimming: 3 bases; junction bases outside the gene matches: 3. The CDR3 spans 15 residues. Here the CDR3 DNA reads TGTGCCAGCAGTGAAGCGGGCGGGGGGGTCTACGAGCAGTACTTC. This encodes CASSEAGGGVYEQYF.

The rearrangement links TRBV2 to TRBJ2-7, with D perhaps matching TRBD1 (5 bases). The germline V gene has CDR1 SNHLY and CDR2 FYNNEI. The CDR3 runs 12 residues. V was cut by 6 bases and J by 3 bases, with 9 bases left in between. The CDR3 spells CASRDDSYEQYF. The CDR3 DNA reads TGTGCCAGCAGAGATGACAGCTACGAGCAGTACTTC.

This chain uses TRBV9 with TRBJ2-7; TRBD1 aligns across 7 bases. CDR3 length: 13 amino acids. The V segment lost 4 bases and the J segment 6 bases; nucleotides outside the gene matches: 7. Per the germline V gene, CDR1 is SGDLS and CDR2 is YYNGEE. The CDR3 protein is CASSSDRVPEQYF. The CDR3 DNA is TGTGCCAGCAGCTCCGACAGGGTACCCGAGCAGTACTTC.

The chain combines TRBV30 with TRBJ1-2, with D possibly being TRBD1 (5 bases). CDR1 and CDR2 (germline): GTSNPN, SVGIG (reference sequence). CDR3 length: 13 residues. The germline V and J ends were trimmed by 2 bases and 3 bases, with 10 bases remaining between them. The CDR3 coding sequence is TGTGCCTGGAGTCGCAGGGATGACTATGGCTACACCTTC. Translating gives CAWSRRDDYGYTF.

The rearrangement uses TRBV7-3 and TRBJ2-1; D is unresolved. The CDR3 covers 13 residues. In germline, CDR1 is SGHTA, CDR2 FQGTGA. The germline V and J ends were trimmed by 4 bases and 6 bases, with 10 bases remaining between them. CDR3 coding DNA: TGTGCCAGCAGCTCGCCTGCGCTCAATGAGCAGTTCTTC. Translated: CASSSPALNEQFF.

The J gene is TRBJ1-2, the V gene TRBV27; possible D gene TRBD1, 6 bases. CDR3 length equals 13 residues. The V and J ends lost 5 bases and 8 bases respectively, with 15 bases between them. Germline lookup yields CDR1 MNHEY and CDR2 SMNVEV (reference sequence). The CDR3 sequence: CASSPNSGGGYTF. The CDR3 region has the DNA TGTGCCAGCAGTCCTAATAGCGGGGGCGGCTACACCTTC.

The chain couples TRBV6-6 to TRBJ2-7; TRBD1 agrees at 7 bases. The CDR3 sequence is 14 residues long. Trimming at V came to 5 bases and at J to 0 bases, leaving 4 bases not matched to a gene. From germline, CDR1 is MNHNY and CDR2 SVGAGI (reference sequence). CDR3 sequence (DNA): TGTGCCAGCAGTAAGAGACAGGGCTCCTACGAGCAGTACTTC. The encoded protein is CASSKRQGSYEQYF.

This rearrangement joins TRBV11-1 to TRBJ1-2; maybe TRBD1 (5 bases). This CDR3 is built from 14 residues. The germline CDR1 and CDR2 sequences are SGHAT and FQDESV (reference sequence). Trimming took off 2 bases at V and 6 bases at J, with 13 bases between the two ends. DNA of the CDR3: TGTGCCAGCAGCTTACCGGGGGATGACGATGGCTACACCTTC. Translation gives CASSLPGDDDGYTF.

The chain uses TRBV10-3 and TRBJ1-5; perhaps TRBD1 as D (5 bases). The CDR3 length is 13 residues. Trimming left V 3 bases short and J 5 bases short, with 8 bases between. CDR1 ENHRY and CDR2 SYGVKD come from the germline V gene. CDR3 DNA: TGTGCCATCAGTGAAACAGGTGATCAGCCCCAGCATTTT. Translating it yields CAISETGDQPQHF.

V and J are TRBV6-5 and TRBJ2-7; no firm D call. The CDR3 runs to 13 residues. Germline loops: CDR1 MNHEY, CDR2 SVGAGI. V was shortened by 2 bases and J by 2 bases, with 7 bases between the two germline ends. CDR3 region: CASSYASTYEQYF. In nucleotides, the CDR3 is TGTGCCAGCAGTTACGCTAGTACCTACGAGCAGTACTTC.

CDR3 region: CASGSVGAVGTQYF. Here the CDR3 DNA reads TGTGCCAGTGGTTCCGTTGGGGCCGTAGGTACGCAGTATTTT. The chain recombines TRBV27 with TRBJ2-3, with TRBD1 as a possible D gene (5 bases). This CDR3 is built from 14 residues. V lost 9 bases, J lost 8 bases, and 21 bases lay in between. Germline V gene data show CDR1 as MNHEY and CDR2 as SMNVEV (reference sequence).

The chain is built from TRBV21-1 and TRBJ2-2; the table's D call, TRBD1, has no DNA check behind it. TRBV21-1 is a pseudogene. The CDR3 runs to 16 residues. CDR3 amino acids: CASSGPGIEKTGELFF. CDR3 coding DNA: TGTGCCAGCAGCGGTCCAGGGATAGAAAAGACCGGGGAGCTGTTTTTT.

The chain recombines TRBV6-5 with TRBJ1-2; no clear D gene. CDR3 length: 13 residues. V lost 6 bases and J lost 8, with 16 bases in between. The V gene's germline CDR1 is MNHEY and CDR2 SVGAGI. The CDR3, as DNA: TGTGCCAGCAGCCCCCCGGGGTTGTTGGGCTACACCTTC. Amino acids: CASSPPGLLGYTF.

The chain uses TRBV7-2 and TRBJ2-1; D perhaps matches TRBD1 (5 bases). Trimming cost V 1 base and J 6 bases, with 7 bases left between them. The CDR3 is 13 residues long. Germline CDR1 is SGHTA and CDR2 is FQGNSA. CDR3 amino acids: CASSLDRGNEQFF. For the CDR3, the DNA is TGTGCCAGCAGCTTAGATAGGGGCAATGAGCAGTTCTTC.

The chain joins TRBV9 to TRBJ2-3; D unclear. The CDR3 spans 12 residues. The germline V gene encodes CDR1 SGDLS and CDR2 YYNGEE. Trimming removed 0 bases from V and 3 bases from J, with 2 bases in between. The CDR3 reads CASSVATDTQYF. The CDR3 coding sequence is TGTGCCAGCAGCGTAGCAACAGATACGCAGTATTTT.

The rearrangement joins TRBV11-1 to TRBJ2-5; 7 positions agree with TRBD1. Germline-derived CDR1 and CDR2 are SGHAT and FQDESV (reference sequence). The CDR3 runs to 13 residues. Trimming took 4 bases from V and 11 from J; bases not matched to a gene: 10. CDR3 in DNA: TGTGCCAGCAGCTCATGGGACAGAACGGAGCAGTACTTC. It yields the protein CASSSWDRTEQYF.

This chain uses TRBV28 with TRBJ2-3; D is unresolved. Germline loops: CDR1 MDHEN, CDR2 SYDVKM. The CDR3 contains 18 residues. With 3 bases removed from V and 1 base from J, the gap between germline ends came to 20 bases. The chain's CDR3 is CASSFRADSLVGTDTQYF. The CDR3 region has the DNA TGTGCCAGCAGTTTCCGAGCAGATTCCCTAGTGGGCACAGATACGCAGTATTTT.

V and J are TRBV4-3 and TRBJ1-6; D is undetermined. The germline V gene encodes CDR1 LGHNA and CDR2 YSLEER. Trimming took off 1 base at V and 8 bases at J, with 15 bases between the two ends. The CDR3 is 16 amino acids. DNA for the CDR3: TGCGCCAGCAGCCAAGGAGTCGTGTCTCCGTATTCACCCCTCCACTTT. Amino acids: CASSQGVVSPYSPLHF.

This chain uses TRBV4-2 with TRBJ2-3; 9 bases match TRBD2. Germline V gives CDR1 LGHNA, CDR2 YNFKEQ. This CDR3 is built from 14 residues. Losses at the gene ends were 6 bases for V and 1 base for J; bases not matched to a gene: 2. In DNA form, the CDR3 reads TGTGCCAGCAGTAGCGGGGGCGGCACAGATACGCAGTATTTT. It translates to CASSSGGGTDTQYF.

Remarks on this clone: One junction end disagrees with the germline gene, perhaps due to a read error. The V gene is TRBV7-9, the J gene TRBJ1-4; 8 nucleotides agree with TRBD1. The CDR3 is made up of 15 amino acids. Per germline, CDR1 SEHNR and CDR2 FQNEAQ (reference sequence). This chain's CDR3 is CSSSLETGANEKLFF. Written as DNA, the CDR3 is TGTTCCAGCAGCTTGGAGACAGGGGCTAATGAAAAACTGTTTTTT.

The V and J genes are TRBV29-1 and TRBJ2-5, with unresolved D. V was shortened by 3 bases and J by 7 bases, with 9 bases between the two germline ends. The V gene's germline CDR1 is SQVTM and CDR2 ANQGSEA. This CDR3 is built from 11 residues. The CDR3 loop is CSVDFVGTQYF. CDR3 bases: TGCAGCGTTGATTTTGTCGGGACCCAGTACTTC.